These T cell receptor beta chains were read from a single sample in a study of blood T cells in healthy people across ages. MiXCR was run by TCRdb on the 5' RACE reads, yielding one entry per CDR3 protein. The table records about 580,000 distinct CDR3 sequences, 47% of them present only once. The sample taken for sequencing was blood. Source of these receptors: a man older than 75 in good health. Each CDR3 is given with its conserved first and last residue. The order of the fields is clone size, D gene, V gene, J gene, CDR3 protein, CDR3 DNA. D genes are given only for firm matches. Size is omitted from some rows. Given values are once, few, many or a class for expanded clones.

NA	TRBD1	TRBV5-1	TRBJ2-7	CASSLARDRVYEQYF	TGCGCCAGCAGCTTGGCCCGGGACAGGGTCTACGAGCAGTACTTC
medium-sized	TRBD1	TRBV6-5	TRBJ1-2	CASSPVTGTGIYGYTF	TGTGCCAGCAGTCCCGTGACCGGGACAGGGATCTATGGCTACACCTTC
few	NA	TRBV29-1	TRBJ2-5	CSVERTETQYF	TGCAGCGTTGAAAGGACGGAGACCCAGTACTTC
NA	TRBD2	TRBV28	TRBJ2-1	CASLGSGGFYNEQFF	TGTGCCAGCTTAGGTAGCGGGGGGTTTTACAATGAGCAGTTCTTC
NA	NA	TRBV11-2	TRBJ1-2	CASSLGGRRHLRGYGYTF	TGTGCCAGCAGCTTAGGTGGCCGCCGACATCTGAGGGGCTATGGCTACACCTTC
NA	NA	TRBV12-3/TRBV12-4	TRBJ1-1	CASRNMEAEAFF	TGTGCCAGCAGAAACATGGAGGCTGAAGCTTTCTTT
NA	NA	TRBV5-1	TRBJ2-7	CASSLEIGPYEQYF	TGCGCCAGCAGCTTGGAAATAGGCCCCTACGAGCAGTACTTC
many	TRBD1	TRBV6-6	TRBJ2-7	CASSGQVSYEQYF	TGTGCCAGCTCTGGACAGGTCTCCTACGAGCAGTACTTC
NA	TRBD2	TRBV3-1	TRBJ2-5	CASSQDGGSAPYGQYF	TGTGCCAGCAGCCAAGATGGCGGGAGTGCTCCCTACGGGCAGTACTTC
NA	NA	TRBV6-2/TRBV6-3	TRBJ2-6	CASMGRRDRANVLTF	TGTGCCAGCATGGGCCGGAGAGACCGGGCCAACGTCCTGACTTTC
once	NA	TRBV20-1	TRBJ2-3	CSARDQPEAGDTQYF	TGCAGTGCTAGAGATCAACCAGAAGCCGGAGATACGCAGTATTTT
NA	TRBD2	TRBV12-5	TRBJ2-3	CASGATGTTGTDTQYF	TGTGCTAGTGGTGCGACCGGGACTACAGGCACAGATACGCAGTATTTT
NA	NA	TRBV6-1	TRBJ2-7	CASRERGYEQYF	TGTGCCAGCAGAGAAAGGGGCTACGAGCAGTACTTC
many	NA	TRBV7-9	TRBJ2-1	CASSSWDQYNEQFF	TGTGCCAGCAGCTCCTGGGACCAATACAATGAGCAGTTCTTC